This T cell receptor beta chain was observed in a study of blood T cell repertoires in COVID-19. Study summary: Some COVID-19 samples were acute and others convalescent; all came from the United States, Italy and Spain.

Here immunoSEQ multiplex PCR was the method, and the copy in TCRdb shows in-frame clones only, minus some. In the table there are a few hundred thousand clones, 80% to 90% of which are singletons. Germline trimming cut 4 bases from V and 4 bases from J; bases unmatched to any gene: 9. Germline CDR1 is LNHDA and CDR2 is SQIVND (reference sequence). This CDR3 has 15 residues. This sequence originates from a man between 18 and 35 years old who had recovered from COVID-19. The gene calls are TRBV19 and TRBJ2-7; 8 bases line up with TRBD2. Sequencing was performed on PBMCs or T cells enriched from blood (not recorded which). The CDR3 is CASSKFGSGTYEQYF. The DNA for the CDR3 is TGTGCCAGTAGTAAATTCGGTAGCGGGACATACGAGCAGTACTTC.